This T cell receptor (beta chain) was retrieved from a study of vaccination and CD4 T cells after COVID-19. About this clonotype itself: The antigen remains unidentified.

The Oncomine TCR Beta short-read assay was applied to DNA of cultured CD4+ T cells. One entry per CDR3 protein, called by TCRdb with MiXCR from the PCR reads. The sample includes almost 20,000 distinct CDR3 sequences, around 55% of them seen just once. Trimming stripped 6 bases from V and 7 bases from J, with 21 bases between. CDR3 length equals 16 residues. Germline values: CDR1 MNHNS, CDR2 SASEGT. Whole-study findings and limits: Nearly all convalescent vaccine-specific clones, 304 of 307, recognized only SARS-CoV-2 spike.

The treatment is: roughly 11-day PBMC culture with coronavirus spike peptide pools or control peptides (ViraFEST assay). Peptide pool stimulation in ViraFEST expanded antigen-specific T cells, whose TCRs were then sequenced. The clonotype comes from a human donor who had recovered from COVID-19. What was sequenced was CD4+ T cells from blood, cultured in vitro. This rearrangement joins TRBV6-1 to TRBJ2-2; weak D call: TRBD2 (7 bases). This CDR3 is CASRRKHREGGGELFF. The CDR3 region has the DNA TGTGCCAGCAGGCGAAAGCACAGGGAGGGCGGCGGGGAGCTGTTTTTT.